These 15 T cell receptor beta chains came from one sample sequenced in a study of blood T cell repertoires in COVID-19. This table comes from immunoSEQ multiplex PCR, and its TCRdb copy is limited to in-frame clones, with some not included. The profile shows 55,000 to 75,000 clones, about 81% of them singletons. Sequencing was done on a sample of peripheral blood. The receptors stem from a man older than 75 with acute or convalescent COVID-19.

V gene TRBV13 combines with J gene TRBJ2-4, with D possibly being TRBD1 (6 bases). This CDR3 region has 17 residues. Germline CDR1 reads PRHDT; CDR2 reads FYEKMQ (reference sequence). Deletions cut 5 bases from V and 5 bases from J, with 22 bases between. CDR3 sequence: CASSTPSFRDKENIQYF. The CDR3 DNA follows: TGTGCCAGCAGCACGCCCTCCTTCCGGGACAAAGAAAACATTCAGTACTTC.

V usage is TRBV6-5 and J usage is TRBJ1-2; TRBD1 matches 11 bases. J was trimmed by 5 bases and V by 8 bases; bases with no gene match: 4. CDR3 length equals 13 residues. Germline V gene data show CDR1 as MNHEY and CDR2 as SVGAGI. CDR3 loop: CASRGTGGYGYTF. The DNA for the CDR3 is TGTGCCAGCCGCGGGACAGGGGGTTATGGCTACACCTTC.

The chain combines TRBV6-1 with TRBJ2-7; D gene unclear. Germline V gives CDR1 MNHNS, CDR2 SASEGT. The CDR3 is made up of 15 amino acids. V lost 2 bases, J lost 0 bases, and 11 bases lay in between. The CDR3 DNA sequence: TGTGCCAGCAGTGAACGAACAGCTAACTCCTACGAGCAGTACTTC. This encodes CASSERTANSYEQYF.

The gene calls are TRBV6-2 or TRBV6-3 and TRBJ2-3, with D perhaps matching TRBD2 (6 bases). The CDR3 loop spans 15 amino acids. The germline V gene encodes CDR1 MNHEY and CDR2 SVGEGT. V gave up 4 bases and J gave up 3 bases, with 14 bases separating them. The CDR3 loop reads CASSFSGWETDTQYF. The CDR3 DNA follows: TGTGCCAGCAGTTTTAGCGGTTGGGAGACAGATACGCAGTATTTT.

The V gene is TRBV6-4, the J gene TRBJ2-4; the D gene is possibly TRBD1 (5 bases). V was trimmed by 4 bases and J by 12 bases, leaving 16 bases between them. Germline CDR1 is MRHNA and CDR2 is SNTAGT. The CDR3 runs to 13 residues. The CDR3 here is CASSAQSGHSQYF. In DNA form, the CDR3 reads TGTGCCAGCAGTGCACAGTCAGGACATTCTCAGTACTTC.

The gene calls are TRBV29-1 and TRBJ2-7, with 8 bases lining up with TRBD2. The CDR3 runs 12 residues. V lost 6 bases, J lost 4 bases, and 5 bases stayed unmatched. Germline-derived CDR1 and CDR2 are SQVTM and ANQGSEA. This CDR3 is CSVMTSVYEQYF. Written as DNA, the CDR3 is TGCAGCGTGATGACTAGCGTGTACGAGCAGTACTTC.

The genes are TRBV11-3 and TRBJ2-7; tentative D call: TRBD1 (5 bases). Deletions cut 3 bases from V and 6 bases from J, with 15 bases between. Germline V CDR1 and CDR2: SGHNT, YENEEA. The CDR3 spans 14 residues. The CDR3: CASSFGAQGSEQYF. DNA of the CDR3: TGTGCCAGCAGCTTTGGGGCCCAGGGCAGCGAGCAGTACTTC.

The chain combines TRBV4-3 with TRBJ2-4; 7 nucleotides line up with TRBD1. CDR1 is LGHNA and CDR2 is YSLEER in the germline V gene. This CDR3 region has 13 residues. V trimming: 11 bases; J trimming: 8 bases; junction bases outside the gene matches: 12. The CDR3 region has the DNA TGCGCCTACAGGGGTGAATTAGGGGACATTCAGTACTTC. It codes for CAYRGELGDIQYF.

The gene calls are TRBV5-8 and TRBJ2-3; no definite D call. V dropped 0 bases and J dropped 6 bases, with 8 bases sitting between them. The CDR3 length is 13 residues. Germline V lookup: CDR1 SGHTS, CDR2 YDEGEE. CDR3 nucleotide sequence: TGTGCCAGCAGCTTGGTTAGCCCGGATACGCAGTATTTT. Its translation: CASSLVSPDTQYF.

A single count supports this clone. The J gene is TRBJ2-1, the V gene TRBV19; 14 nucleotides match TRBD2. Germline CDR1 is LNHDA and CDR2 is SQIVND (reference sequence). This CDR3 is built from 14 residues. V trimming: 7 bases; J trimming: 8 bases; junction bases outside the gene matches: 4. The CDR3 loop is CASKTSGGAYEQFF. DNA of the CDR3: TGTGCCAGTAAGACTAGCGGGGGGGCCTATGAGCAGTTCTTC.

This clone showed up just a few times. The rearrangement joins TRBV5-1 to TRBJ2-7; D possibly corresponds to TRBD1 (7 bases). Deletions cut 1 base from V and 2 bases from J, with 22 bases between. The CDR3 contains 18 residues. Germline V lookup: CDR1 SGHRS, CDR2 YFSETQ. The CDR3 DNA reads as TGCGCCAGCAGCTTGTCCACAGGGGCGCGGGGTTTTGCCTACGAGCAGTACTTC. It translates to CASSLSTGARGFAYEQYF.

The CDR3 DNA is TGTGCCAGTAGTATAGGGGACACAGCCTACGAGCAGTACTTC. This translates into CASSIGDTAYEQYF. The chain has TRBV19 and TRBJ2-7; a weak D match, TRBD1 (6 bases). CDR3 length: 14 residues. V was cut by 1 base and J by 2 bases, with 9 bases left in between. Germline CDR1 is LNHDA and CDR2 is SQIVND (reference sequence). The entire variable domain, with the rest obtained from reference TRBV19 and TRBJ2-7, is as follows: DGGITQSPKYLFRKEGQNVTLSCEQNLNHDAMYWYRQDPGQGLRLIYYSQIVNDFQKGDIAEGYSVSREKKESFPLTVTSAQKNPTAFYLCASSIGDTAYEQYFGPGTRLTVT.

The DNA for the CDR3 is TGTGCCAGCAGTTCTATTGACAGTAATAGGCTGTATGAGCAGTTCTTC. Its protein is CASSSIDSNRLYEQFF. V is TRBV28 and J is TRBJ2-1; TRBD1 might be the D (5 bases). Trimming removed 4 bases at V and 8 bases at J, with 21 bases between. Germline-derived CDR1 and CDR2 are MDHEN and SYDVKM. CDR3 length: 16 residues.

This clone was counted once. This chain uses TRBV6-2 or TRBV6-3 with TRBJ2-2; 9 bases are shared with TRBD1. V was pared by 5 bases and J by 1 base, with 2 bases of the junction left unmatched. Germline lookup yields CDR1 MNHEY and CDR2 SVGEGT. CDR3 length: 15 residues. CDR3 in DNA: TGTGCCAGCAGTAGGGGACAGGGGAACACCGGGGAGCTGTTTTTT. This gives the protein CASSRGQGNTGELFF.

This sequence joins TRBV4-2 and TRBJ2-1; 12 bases are a match to TRBD2. Germline lookup yields CDR1 LGHNA and CDR2 YNFKEQ. The CDR3 runs to 14 residues. Trimming removed 10 bases from V and 6 bases from J; junction bases left unmatched: 7. Here the CDR3 DNA reads TGTGCCATTGGAACTAGCGGGAGGAGCAATGAGCAGTTCTTC. Translated: CAIGTSGRSNEQFF.